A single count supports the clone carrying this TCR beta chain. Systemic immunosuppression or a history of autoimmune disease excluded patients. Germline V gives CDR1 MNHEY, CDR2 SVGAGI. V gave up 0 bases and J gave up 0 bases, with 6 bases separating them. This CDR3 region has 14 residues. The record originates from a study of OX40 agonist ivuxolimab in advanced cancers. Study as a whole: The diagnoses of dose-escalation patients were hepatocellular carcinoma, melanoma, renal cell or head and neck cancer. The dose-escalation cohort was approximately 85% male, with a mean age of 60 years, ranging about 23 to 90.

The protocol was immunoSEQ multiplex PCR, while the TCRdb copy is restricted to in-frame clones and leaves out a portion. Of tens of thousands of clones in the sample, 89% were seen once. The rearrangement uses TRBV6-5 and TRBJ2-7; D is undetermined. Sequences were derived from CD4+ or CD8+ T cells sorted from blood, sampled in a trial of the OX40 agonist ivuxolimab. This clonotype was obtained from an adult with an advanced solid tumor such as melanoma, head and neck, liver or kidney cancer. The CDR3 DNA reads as TGTGCCAGCAGTTACTCGCAGGACTCCTACGAGCAGTACTTC. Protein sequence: CASSYSQDSYEQYF.